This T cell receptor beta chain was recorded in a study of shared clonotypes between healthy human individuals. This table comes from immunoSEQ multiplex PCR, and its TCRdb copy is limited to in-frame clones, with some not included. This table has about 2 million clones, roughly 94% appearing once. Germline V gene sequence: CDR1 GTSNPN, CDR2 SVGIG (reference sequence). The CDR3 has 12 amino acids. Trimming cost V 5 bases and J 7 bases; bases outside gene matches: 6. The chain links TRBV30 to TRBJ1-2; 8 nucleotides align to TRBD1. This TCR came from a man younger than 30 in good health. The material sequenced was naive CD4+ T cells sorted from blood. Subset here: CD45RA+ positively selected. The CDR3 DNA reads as TGTGCCTGGTTGACAGGGGCGACTGGCTACACCTTC. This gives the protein CAWLTGATGYTF.